This T cell receptor (beta chain) was captured in a study of sequential checkpoint blockade in melanoma (dated by TCRdb to about 2019). In terms of the full investigation: Patients were assigned by 1:1 randomization to either first-line nivolumab followed by ipilimumab (arm A) or ipilimumab followed by nivolumab (arm B). Maintenance nivolumab came after each of the two trial sequences. DNA from 75 to 95 pretreatment melanoma tumor samples underwent TCRbeta immunosequencing. For about 22 patients, matched tumor biopsies were taken both before treatment and at week 13, after single-agent nivolumab (arm A) or ipilimumab (arm B). About four fifths of the matched tumor biopsy pairs taken before and after treatment were from the same lesion.

The research as a whole found: Validation of the response-prediction model combining TCR metrics and mutation burden is needed in larger, independent patient cohorts. Among patients in arm A, the nivolumab-first arm, pretreatment tumor TIL clonality was associated with response (P = .04). Within-arm analyses of tumor T-cell fraction were limited by small sample sizes and reduced statistical power. Achieving clinical benefit was about 30 times more likely for patients whose tumor T-cell fraction and clonality increased by week 13. PD-L1 staining and CD8+ T-cell counts correlated with tumor T-cell fraction and clonality, whereas mutational load did not.

The label giving this sample's treatment or condition can be read as: randomized to nivolumab then ipilimumab (arm A) or the reverse (arm B). Prior DNA-damaging chemotherapy had not been received by any trial patient. CheckMate 064, a randomized, open-label phase II trial of sequential checkpoint blockade, was the source of the samples, all of which came from patients with melanoma. Genomic DNA from formalin-fixed paraffin-embedded (FFPE) tissue samples served as the input for tumor TCR sequencing. The immunoSEQ Assay was used to immunosequence TCRbeta CDR3 regions from genomic DNA. Prior to high-throughput sequencing, genomic DNA was amplified by bias-controlled multiplex PCR. The study's own analysis went as follows. To quantify the absolute abundance of each unique TCRbeta CDR3 region, the sequences were collapsed and filtered. Clonality, defined as 1 minus Pielou's evenness, was calculated using only productive rearrangements. Tumor T-cell fraction was computed by normalizing TCRbeta template counts to usable DNA, estimated from several housekeeping genes. Clones with significantly greater frequencies in on-treatment versus baseline samples were identified using a previously published method. Drawn from immuneACCESS, this table holds only the in-frame rearrangements with V and J called that TCRdb kept. Clones are partly lost; checked studies trace under half to an unresolved V gene and leave the rest unexplained. V and J calls and clone size are given by that table; D and trimming were obtained from the DNA. Across this sample there are about 5,500 clones, with under 45% seen only once. Approximately 9.4% of the sample belongs to the ten largest clones.

To note about this clone: Its antigen is not yet known. Per-base quality was not reported, and no clone a single base away is much larger than it.

This TCR derives from a human donor with melanoma. Source: tumor tissue (inferred from file names), taken from a patient given nivolumab and ipilimumab in sequence.

The nucleotide sequence is TGTGCCAGCAGCCAAGTTCGCGCCGGCGGCGCCAGCTCTGGAAACACCATATATTTT. Protein translation: CASSQVRAGGASSGNTIYF. The chain joins TRBV14 to TRBJ1-3, with no reliable assignment of the D segment. The CDR3 covers 19 residues, taking in both the cysteine and the phenylalanine. The retained sequence is limited to the CDR3, 57 bases, with the frame set at the first base. Trimming takes 1 base from V and 0 bases from J, and the germline ends sit 19 bases apart. The germline V gene encodes CDR1 SGHDN and CDR2 FVKESK.